Following are 21 T cell receptor beta chains from one sample sequenced in a study of cytomegalovirus exposure and HLA in healthy donors. Researchers ran the PCR with 60 Vbeta and 13 Jbeta primers. The data were produced by immunoSEQ multiplex PCR, yet TCRdb's version contains in-frame clones alone and is incomplete. The table lists roughly 100,000 clones, around 82% of them singletons. Sequenced input: PBMCs. These receptors all stem from a man aged 30 to 45 in good health and CMV-seropositive.

The chain uses TRBV28 and TRBJ1-1, with D perhaps matching TRBD1 (5 bases). This CDR3 contains 16 residues. Germline CDR1 reads MDHEN; CDR2 reads SYDVKM. Trimming took off 3 bases at V and 4 bases at J, with 18 bases between the two ends. The CDR3 DNA reads as TGTGCCAGCAGTTTTTTATCAACCCTGGGGGGCACTGAAGCTTTCTTT. Translation: CASSFLSTLGGTEAFF. Full variable domain (outside the CDR3, taken from reference TRBV28 and TRBJ1-1): DVKVTQSSRYLVKRTGEKVFLECVQDMDHENMFWYRQDPGLGLRLIYFSYDVKMKEKGDIPEGYSVSREKKERFSLILESASTNQTSMYLCASSFLSTLGGTEAFFGQGTRLTVV.

V gene TRBV28 combines with J gene TRBJ2-1; 15 bases align to TRBD2. The CDR3 is 15 residues long. CDR1 and CDR2 from the germline V gene are MDHEN and SYDVKM. V lost 4 bases to trimming and J lost 12 bases; unmatched junction nucleotides: 7. Here the CDR3 DNA reads TGTGCCAGCAGTTCCCCCGGGACTAGCGGGAGGTCGCAGTTCTTC. This translates into CASSSPGTSGRSQFF.

The gene calls are TRBV10-2 and TRBJ1-4; maybe TRBD1 (6 bases). This CDR3 has 15 residues. Germline CDR1 and CDR2: WSHSY and SAAADI. The V end lost 8 bases, the J end lost 4 bases, and 17 bases lay between the germline ends. CDR3 amino acids: CASGRGAGLNEKLFF. In nucleotides, the CDR3 is TGCGCCAGCGGACGGGGGGCAGGTCTTAATGAAAAACTGTTTTTT.

V and J are TRBV28 and TRBJ2-1; TRBD2 matches 9 bases. The V gene end was trimmed by 3 bases and the J gene end by 5 bases; junction bases not matched to a gene: 5. The CDR3 extends over 15 amino acids. Germline V gene lookup returns CDR1 MDHEN and CDR2 SYDVKM. The DNA for the CDR3 is TGTGCCAGCAGTTTCCCTAGCGGGAATCACAATGAGCAGTTCTTC. It yields the protein CASSFPSGNHNEQFF.

This clone was detected only once. V is TRBV6-5 and J is TRBJ1-1, with TRBD1 matching 7 bases. CDR1 and CDR2 (germline): MNHEY, SVGAGI. The CDR3 is 13 amino acids. V lost 4 bases and J lost 1; bases outside the gene matches: 0. The CDR3 region is CASSWTGNTEAFF. The DNA for the CDR3 is TGTGCCAGCAGTTGGACAGGGAACACTGAAGCTTTCTTT.

The V call is TRBV7-2, the J call TRBJ2-1; weak D call: TRBD2 (5 bases). This CDR3 contains 15 residues. The germline CDR1 and CDR2 sequences are SGHTA and FQGNSA. V was cut by 4 bases and J by 6 bases, with 16 bases left in between. DNA of the CDR3: TGTGCCAGCAGCTCCACTAGAACCTCATTCAATGAGCAGTTCTTC. The encoded protein is CASSSTRTSFNEQFF.

The sample holds a few counts of this clone. V gene TRBV2 combines with J gene TRBJ2-6; TRBD2 agrees at 14 bases. V shed 8 bases and J 2 bases; nucleotides not matched to a gene: 14. This CDR3 comprises 20 residues. Germline V gives CDR1 SNHLY, CDR2 FYNNEI. The DNA of the CDR3 is TGTGCCAGCCATCCGGGACTAGCGGGAGTAAGCGTGGCTGGGGCCAACGTCCTGACTTTC. Protein: CASHPGLAGVSVAGANVLTF.

The chain joins TRBV6-5 to TRBJ1-1, with D possibly TRBD1 on 5 matching bases. CDR1 MNHEY and CDR2 SVGAGI come from the germline V gene. There are 14 residues in the CDR3. Trimming cost V 7 bases and J 4 bases, with 16 bases left between them. The CDR3 spells CASKDIGALTEAFF. The CDR3 nucleotides read TGTGCCAGCAAAGACATAGGGGCGCTCACTGAAGCTTTCTTT.

This sequence joins TRBV12-5 and TRBJ2-1; D possibly corresponds to TRBD1 (5 bases). V was shortened by 7 bases and J by 7 bases, with 14 bases between the two germline ends. This CDR3 spans 13 amino acids. CDR1 and CDR2 from the germline V gene are LGHNT and FRNRAP. As DNA, the CDR3 is TGTGCTAGTGCTCAGGGAATCGGAAATGAGCAGTTCTTC. Translated: CASAQGIGNEQFF.

The chain is built from TRBV7-8 and TRBJ2-7; 9 positions agree with TRBD2. Germline CDR1 reads SGHVS; CDR2 reads FQNEAQ. V trimming: 1 base; J trimming: 5 bases; junction bases outside the gene matches: 9. This CDR3 spans 16 amino acids. The CDR3, as DNA: TGTGCCAGCAGCTTAGAGACTAGCGGATGGAGGGACGAGCAGTACTTC. It encodes CASSLETSGWRDEQYF. The whole variable domain, remainder taken from reference TRBV7-8 and TRBJ2-7, is GAGVSQSPRYKVAKRGQDVALRCDPISGHVSLFWYQQALGQGPEFLTYFQNEAQLDKSGLPSDRFFAERPEGSVSTLKIQRTQQEDSAVYLCASSLETSGWRDEQYFGPGTRLTVT.

V gene TRBV4-3 combines with J gene TRBJ2-1; TRBD2 matches 14 bases. CDR3 size: 15 residues. The germline V gene has CDR1 LGHNA and CDR2 YSLEER. The V segment lost 5 bases and the J segment 9 bases; nucleotides outside the gene matches: 6. The CDR3 DNA follows: TGCGCCAGCAGCAAGGGACTAGCGGGAGAAAGTGAGCAGTTCTTC. Protein: CASSKGLAGESEQFF.

The DNA for the CDR3 is TGTGCCAGCAGTGGGGCGGGAAGGGGTAACGAGCAGTACTTC. This translates into CASSGAGRGNEQYF. The chain couples TRBV25-1 to TRBJ2-7, with D perhaps matching TRBD2 (6 bases). V was trimmed by 4 bases and J by 5 bases, leaving 15 bases between them. Germline V gene lookup returns CDR1 MGHDK and CDR2 SYGVNS. This CDR3 has 14 residues.

The chain joins TRBV5-1 to TRBJ1-2, with 10 nucleotides matching TRBD1. After removal of 4 bases from V and 4 bases from J, the junction contained 4 bases not matched to a gene. Per germline, CDR1 SGHRS and CDR2 YFSETQ. The CDR3 sequence is 14 residues long. The CDR3 loop is CASSVDRGAYGYTF. CDR3 sequence (DNA): TGCGCCAGCAGCGTGGACAGGGGGGCCTATGGCTACACCTTC.

The chain is built from TRBV28 and TRBJ1-2; D may be TRBD1 (6 bases). Germline V CDR1 and CDR2: MDHEN, SYDVKM. The ends were cut back, 7 bases at V and 2 bases at J, with 14 bases in the middle. The CDR3 loop spans 14 amino acids. Here the CDR3 reads CASTKGTLNYGYTF. The CDR3 DNA sequence: TGTGCCAGCACCAAAGGGACATTGAACTATGGCTACACCTTC.

The gene calls are TRBV2 and TRBJ1-4, with a weak D call TRBD1 (6 bases). The germline V gene has CDR1 SNHLY and CDR2 FYNNEI. The V and J ends lost 1 base and 8 bases respectively, with 14 bases between them. The CDR3 consists of 15 residues. The CDR3 sequence: CASSEVGGAREKLFF. For the CDR3, the DNA is TGTGCCAGCAGTGAAGTGGGGGGGGCGCGCGAAAAACTGTTTTTT.

This clone was observed a single time. V gene TRBV28 combines with J gene TRBJ1-2; D unclear. The germline gives CDR1 MDHEN, CDR2 SYDVKM. The CDR3 consists of 12 residues. V lost 5 bases and J 7 bases, leaving 11 bases between the germline ends. DNA for the CDR3: TGTGCCAGCAGTGTTTTGGCCTCTGGCTACACCTTC. It translates to CASSVLASGYTF.

This clone was seen more than once but under ten times. The CDR3 loop is CASKGGEDYGYTF. CDR3 nucleotide sequence: TGTGCCAGCAAGGGAGGAGAAGACTATGGCTACACCTTC. The chain couples TRBV2 to TRBJ1-2; unclear D gene. V dropped 7 bases and J dropped 3 bases, with 12 bases sitting between them. In germline, CDR1 is SNHLY, CDR2 FYNNEI. CDR3 length equals 13 residues.

As to this clone: Its ends do not fully match the called genes, so a read error is possible. The chain recombines TRBV4-1 with TRBJ1-2; TRBD1 agrees at 8 bases. The CDR3 loop spans 16 amino acids. Germline V gene data show CDR1 as MGHRA and CDR2 as YSYEKL. The CDR3, as DNA: TGCGACAGCAGTCCGGGACAGGCCATGGGTCGCTATGGCTACACCTTC. This sequence encodes CDSSPGQAMGRYGYTF.

The V call is TRBV6-1, the J call TRBJ2-5; D ambiguous. Germline assignment: CDR1 MNHNS and CDR2 SASEGT. CDR3 length equals 15 residues. The ends were cut back, 3 bases at V and 5 bases at J, with 16 bases in the middle. The CDR3 reads CASSDGPGPGETQYF. For the CDR3, the DNA is TGTGCCAGCAGTGATGGCCCCGGCCCCGGGGAGACCCAGTACTTC.

The chain recombines TRBV19 with TRBJ2-7; TRBD2 matches 10 bases. Germline V gene data show CDR1 as LNHDA and CDR2 as SQIVND (reference sequence). Trimming took 5 bases from V and 3 from J; bases not matched to a gene: 1. The CDR3 runs 13 residues. CDR3 nucleotide sequence: TGTGCCAGTAGTCCTAGCGGGGGCTACGAGCAGTACTTC. It specifies CASSPSGGYEQYF.

V gene TRBV29-1 combines with J gene TRBJ2-5; TRBD1 agrees at 9 bases. Looked up from germline, CDR1 is SQVTM and CDR2 is ANQGSEA. This CDR3 comprises 13 residues. Germline trimming cut 6 bases from V and 3 bases from J; bases unmatched to any gene: 5. CDR3 sequence (DNA): TGCAGCGTCGCGGGGACAGGGAAAGAGACCCAGTACTTC. Translation: CSVAGTGKETQYF.